This TCR beta chain was observed in a study of control samples from healthy donors and cancer patients. Sequenced by immunoSEQ multiplex PCR; TCRdb stores in-frame clones only, minus some. The table includes fewer than 200,000 clones, around 93% detected once. Germline loops: CDR1 MNHEY, CDR2 SVGEGT. CDR3 length: 21 amino acids. After removal of 6 bases from V and 2 bases from J, the junction contained 17 bases not matched to a gene. The receptor's source is a woman between 55 and 75 years old in good health. The chain employs TRBV6-2 or TRBV6-3 and TRBJ2-3, with 16 positions matching TRBD2. Sequenced sample: blood. CDR3 coding DNA: TGTGCCAGCAGCCGTAATCCAATGGGACTAGCGGGGGGGCCTCTCACAGATACGCAGTATTTT. Encoded protein: CASSRNPMGLAGGPLTDTQYF.